One sample yielded the 18 T cell receptor beta chains listed below, sequenced in a study of immune heterogeneity within non-small cell lung tumors. The authors used roughly 600 ng of bulk tumor genomic DNA per sample as template. The authors collected several far-apart biopsies from each primary tumor during surgery. Patients with untreated, newly diagnosed non-small cell lung cancer underwent curative surgery. Amplification of the TCR beta CDR3 was achieved through multiplex PCR with 32 V and 13 J primers. TCRdb re-called the multiplex PCR reads with MiXCR, one entry per CDR3 protein. The profile covers just over 15,000 distinct CDR3 sequences, with about 30% appearing a single time and 3.5% to 5% taken by the ten largest. Sequencing was performed on lung tumor tissue. All receptors derive from a man in his forties or fifties with non-small cell lung cancer.

This clonotype was seen a few times. The chain has TRBV3-2 and TRBJ2-1; TRBD2, the table's D call, was not compared with the DNA. TRBV3-2 is annotated as a pseudogene. The CDR3 consists of 17 residues. In DNA form, the CDR3 reads TGTGCCAGCAGCCAAGGGGACGGGAGAGGCTCCTACAATGAGCAGTTCTTC. Protein sequence: CASSQGDGRGSYNEQFF.

Note on this clonotype: Being one base from a much bigger clone, this may be a read error. The chain is built from TRBV27 and TRBJ2-7; D perhaps matches TRBD2 (6 bases). The CDR3 is 14 residues long. The ends were cut back, 6 bases at V and 7 bases at J, with 19 bases in the middle. The V gene's germline CDR1 is MNHEY and CDR2 SMNVEV (reference sequence). The DNA for the CDR3 is TGTGCCAGCAGCCCTAGCGTGAGCTCTCGTGAGCAGTACTTC. This sequence encodes CASSPSVSSREQYF.

This clonotype was recorded a few times. V and J are TRBV27 and TRBJ2-5, with TRBD2 matching over 9 bases. Germline-derived CDR1 and CDR2 are MNHEY and SMNVEV (reference sequence). This CDR3 is built from 15 residues. The junction had 12 bases not matched to a gene; V was cut back by 8 bases and J by 5 bases. CDR3 in DNA: TGTGCCAGCCGTGGTGAGGCTAGCGGGAAGGAGACCCAGTACTTC. Translation: CASRGEASGKETQYF.

Regarding this clonotype: One end of the junction does not line up with germline, which may come from a read error. The V call is TRBV30, the J call TRBJ2-4, with D perhaps TRBD1 (6 bases). There are 12 residues in the CDR3. Germline V gene data show CDR1 as GTSNPN and CDR2 as SVGIG (reference sequence). The CDR3 spells CAWSLQGNIQYF. CDR3 bases: TGTGCCTGGAGCTTACAGGGTAACATTCAATACTTC. Filled out from reference TRBV30 and TRBJ2-4, the complete variable domain reads SQTIHQWPATLVQPVGSPLSLECTVEGTSNPNLYWYRQAAGRGLQLLFYSVGIGQISSEVPQNLSASRPQDRQFILSSKKLLLSDSGFYLCAWSLQGNIQYFGAGTRLSVL.

Of note for this clonotype: This may stem from a read error, because a much larger clone lies one nucleotide away. The genes are TRBV10-1 and TRBJ2-3; D gene uncertain. The CDR3 sequence is 13 residues long. Germline V gives CDR1 WNHNN, CDR2 SYGVQD (reference sequence). Deletions cut 3 bases from V and 5 bases from J, with 9 bases between. The DNA of the CDR3 is TGCGCCAGCAGTGAAACGGGTGTAGATACGCAGTATTTT. Its translation: CASSETGVDTQYF.

The rearrangement uses TRBV4-1 and TRBJ1-2; 7 bases are a match to TRBD1. Per germline, CDR1 MGHRA and CDR2 YSYEKL. J was trimmed by 4 bases and V by 4 bases; bases with no gene match: 6. The CDR3 has 14 amino acids. The CDR3 spells CASSLPGQSYGYTF. CDR3 nucleotides: TGCGCCAGCAGCCTACCGGGACAGAGCTATGGCTACACCTTC.

Remarks on this clonotype: This may arise from a read error, as a much more abundant clone is one base away. The chain is built from TRBV6-9 and TRBJ1-6; D uncertain. The V and J ends lost 8 bases and 8 bases respectively, with 28 bases between them. The CDR3 has 18 residues. Germline V lookup: CDR1 MNHGY, CDR2 SVAAGI. The CDR3 coding sequence is TGTGCCAGCGGTTCGGACGGGTACGGCGCTTTGAACCATTCACCCCTCCACTTT. Translating it yields CASGSDGYGALNHSPLHF.

This clonotype was found a few times. V and J are TRBV11-3 and TRBJ2-1, with 9 nucleotides matching TRBD2. CDR3 length: 13 amino acids. The J segment lost 12 bases and the V segment lost 0 bases, leaving 3 bases of the junction unmatched. Germline CDR1 and CDR2: SGHNT and YENEEA. CDR3 amino acids: CASSLDTSGSQFF. DNA of the CDR3: TGTGCCAGCAGCTTAGATACTAGCGGGTCGCAGTTCTTC.

This clonotype was counted ten times or more. The chain recombines TRBV7-9 with TRBJ1-1; D perhaps matches TRBD1 (5 bases). The length of the CDR3 is 15 residues. In germline, CDR1 is SEHNR, CDR2 FQNEAQ (reference sequence). Between the trimmed V and J ends, which lost 5 bases and 4 bases, there was a span of 17 bases. DNA for the CDR3: TGTGCCAGCAGCCAGATCGGGGGGAGCCGCACTGAAGCTTTCTTT. Encoded protein: CASSQIGGSRTEAFF.

This clonotype was seen more than once but under ten times. The chain couples TRBV5-1 to TRBJ2-5; D is ambiguous. The ends were cut back, 0 bases at V and 4 bases at J, with 1 base in the middle. The CDR3 spans 11 residues. Germline assignment: CDR1 SGHRS and CDR2 YFSETQ. Here the CDR3 DNA reads TGCGCCAGCAGCTTGGCAGAGACCCAGTACTTC. This codes for CASSLAETQYF.

As concerns this clonotype: A much larger clone sits a single nucleotide away, making a read error possible. J is TRBJ1-5 and V is TRBV9, with D possibly TRBD1 on 5 matching bases. Germline V lookup: CDR1 SGDLS, CDR2 YYNGEE. This CDR3 is 14 amino acids long. CDR3 protein: CASRVGGTNQPQHF. CDR3 DNA sequence: TGTGCCAGCAGGGTAGGTGGGACTAATCAGCCCCAGCATTTT.

V gene TRBV12-3 or TRBV12-4 combines with J gene TRBJ2-2; maybe TRBD2 (6 bases). The CDR3 is 14 residues long. V lost 6 bases to trimming and J lost 4 bases, with 12 bases between them. The CDR3 spells CASSQGGGTGELFF. For the CDR3, the DNA is TGTGCCAGCAGCCAGGGAGGAGGCACCGGGGAGCTGTTTTTT.

Points on this clonotype: A clone one base away is much larger, so this may be a read error. The rearrangement joins TRBV6-1 to TRBJ2-1; 8 bases map to TRBD2. CDR3 length equals 14 residues. CDR1 and CDR2 (germline): MNHNS, SASEGT. The trim removed 2 bases at V and 11 bases at J, leaving 8 bases unmatched. Here the CDR3 reads CASSEQREWAKQFF. In nucleotides, the CDR3 is TGTGCCAGCAGTGAACAGCGGGAGTGGGCTAAGCAGTTCTTC.

This clonotype was found many times. The CDR3: CASSFRQGAFGYTF. DNA of the CDR3: TGTGCCAGTAGTTTCCGACAGGGGGCTTTTGGCTACACCTTC. The rearrangement links TRBV19 to TRBJ1-2; 10 positions agree with TRBD1. V was pared by 5 bases and J by 7 bases, with 7 bases of the junction left unmatched. This CDR3 has 14 amino acids. Germline V CDR1 and CDR2: LNHDA, SQIVND (reference sequence).

This clonotype was counted ten times or more. V is TRBV7-2 and J is TRBJ2-1; D might be TRBD2 (6 bases). V dropped 2 bases and J dropped 0 bases, with 17 bases sitting between them. The CDR3 runs to 18 residues. Germline CDR1 reads SGHTA; CDR2 reads FQGNSA. CDR3 sequence reads: CASSLNSLAQSSYNEQFF. The CDR3 coding sequence is TGTGCCAGCAGCTTAAACTCACTAGCTCAGAGCTCCTACAATGAGCAGTTCTTC.

This clonotype is categorized as medium-sized. V usage is TRBV27 and J usage is TRBJ1-6; no clear D gene. Germline CDR1 MNHEY, CDR2 SMNVEV (reference sequence). This CDR3 has 14 amino acids. V lost 3 bases, J lost 10 bases, and 13 bases lay in between. The CDR3 here is CASSFVGNGSPLHF. CDR3 DNA sequence: TGTGCCAGCAGTTTTGTAGGGAATGGGTCACCCCTCCACTTT.

This clonotype was counted many times. The chain joins TRBV2 to TRBJ2-1; TRBD2 aligns across 9 bases. The CDR3 covers 14 residues. V was pared by 4 bases and J by 7 bases, with 5 bases of the junction left unmatched. Germline loops: CDR1 SNHLY, CDR2 FYNNEI. DNA of the CDR3: TGTGCCAGCAGTGGTAGCGGGAGACGTAATGAGCAGTTCTTC. It translates to CASSGSGRRNEQFF.

This clonotype was seen only a few times. V and J are TRBV7-6 and TRBJ2-2; 7 bases fit TRBD2. Germline V gene sequence: CDR1 SGHVS, CDR2 FNYEAQ. V trimming: 5 bases; J trimming: 5 bases; junction bases outside the gene matches: 8. This CDR3 contains 15 residues. DNA of the CDR3: TGTGCCAGCAGCAAACTAGCGTGGGGGACCGGGGAGCTGTTTTTT. The encoded protein is CASSKLAWGTGELFF.